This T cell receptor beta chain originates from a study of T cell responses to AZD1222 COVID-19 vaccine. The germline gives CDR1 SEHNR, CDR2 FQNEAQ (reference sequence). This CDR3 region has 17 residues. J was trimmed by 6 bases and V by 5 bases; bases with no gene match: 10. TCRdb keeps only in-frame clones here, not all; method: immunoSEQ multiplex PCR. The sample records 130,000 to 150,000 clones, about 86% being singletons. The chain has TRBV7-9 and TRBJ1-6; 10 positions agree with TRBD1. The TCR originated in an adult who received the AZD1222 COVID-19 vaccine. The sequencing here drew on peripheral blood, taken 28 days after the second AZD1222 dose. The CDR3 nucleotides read TGTGCCAGCAGCGCCACCGACAGGGGGCTGTCTAATTCACCCCTCCACTTT. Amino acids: CASSATDRGLSNSPLHF.